These 19 T cell receptor beta chains share one sample of origin, sequenced in a study of T cells after yellow fever vaccination. MiXCR, run by TCRdb on the 5' RACE reads, gives a single entry per CDR3 protein. The table records 200,000 to 300,000 distinct CDR3 sequences, around 3.5% of them present only once. Sequenced material: PBMCs, taken 15 days after the yellow fever booster vaccination. The receptors stem from a young man who received the YFV17D yellow fever vaccine.

This clonotype is labeled as medium-sized. The DNA for the CDR3 is TGTGCCAGCAGCATCCCGGGACAGCCCACCGGGGAGCTGTTTTTT. Translation: CASSIPGQPTGELFF. The chain recombines TRBV7-9 with TRBJ2-2; 7 bases align to TRBD1. Trimming at V came to 5 bases and at J to 4 bases, leaving 7 bases not matched to a gene. Germline CDR1 and CDR2: SEHNR and FQNEAQ (reference sequence). This CDR3 spans 15 amino acids.

The sample holds many counts of this clonotype. This sequence joins TRBV10-3 and TRBJ2-5; no definite D call. V was clipped by 0 bases and J by 1 base, with 6 bases between them. The germline V gene encodes CDR1 ENHRY and CDR2 SYGVKD. The CDR3 loop spans 14 amino acids. For the CDR3, the DNA is TGTGCCATCAGTGAGTCCCCGGGCCAAGAGACCCAGTACTTC. Translating it yields CAISESPGQETQYF.

This clonotype was counted at least ten times. The chain links TRBV5-5 to TRBJ2-1; the match to TRBD1 covers 7 bases. J gave up 5 bases and V 3 bases, and 5 bases lay outside the gene matches. Per germline, CDR1 SGHKS and CDR2 YYEKEE (reference sequence). This CDR3 comprises 14 residues. The CDR3 DNA sequence: TGTGCCAGCAGCTGGTTTACAGGGGACAATGAGCAGTTCTTC. Protein sequence: CASSWFTGDNEQFF.

This clonotype has a count of ten or more. The CDR3 DNA reads TGTGCCACCACAGCCTTCTCTGGGGCCAACGTCCTGACTTTC. It specifies CATTAFSGANVLTF. The rearrangement uses TRBV2 and TRBJ2-6; unclear D gene. CDR1 SNHLY and CDR2 FYNNEI come from the germline V gene. This CDR3 comprises 14 residues. V lost 10 bases, J lost 0 bases, and 10 bases lay in between.

This clonotype was seen repeatedly, ten times or more. The rearrangement joins TRBV7-8 to TRBJ2-7; D is unresolved. The CDR3 runs 16 residues. The V and J ends lost 5 bases and 5 bases respectively, with 22 bases between them. Germline CDR1 and CDR2: SGHVS and FQNEAQ. The CDR3 region has the DNA TGTGCCAGCAGCCCAGAATACCTGGCCTCGGGCCACGAGCAGTACGTC. It encodes CASSPEYLASGHEQYV.

This clonotype was observed many times. The V and J genes are TRBV7-9 and TRBJ2-6, with D unresolved. CDR1 is SEHNR and CDR2 is FQNEAQ in the germline V gene (reference sequence). V dropped 4 bases and J dropped 5 bases, with 18 bases sitting between them. The CDR3 covers 17 residues. The CDR3 sequence is CASSSQPRVGRANVLTF. The CDR3 region has the DNA TGTGCCAGCAGCTCCCAACCTCGGGTTGGGCGGGCCAACGTCCTGACTTTC.

This clonotype was seen at least ten times. The chain is built from TRBV2 and TRBJ2-1; 10 nucleotides match TRBD2. Germline trimming cut 2 bases from V and 8 bases from J; bases unmatched to any gene: 15. Germline values: CDR1 SNHLY, CDR2 FYNNEI. The CDR3 loop spans 18 amino acids. CDR3 nucleotide sequence: TGTGCCAGCAGTGAACAGCGGGGGGGCCCCCCTCCCCCCCATGAGCAGTTCTTC. Protein: CASSEQRGGPPPPHEQFF.

In its sample, this clonotype was seen many times. The chain has TRBV15 and TRBJ1-5; D possibly corresponds to TRBD1 (6 bases). Germline V gives CDR1 LNHNV, CDR2 YYDKDF (reference sequence). The CDR3 extends over 14 amino acids. V lost 5 bases and J 7 bases, leaving 15 bases between the germline ends. The CDR3 DNA reads TGTGCCACCAGCGGTACAGGGTCACGGCAGCCCCAGCATTTT. Protein sequence: CATSGTGSRQPQHF. Filled out from reference TRBV15 and TRBJ1-5, the complete variable domain reads DAMVIQNPRYQVTQFGKPVTLSCSQTLNHNVMYWYQQKSSQAPKLLFHYYDKDFNNEADTPDNFQSRRPNTSFCFLDIRSPGLGDTAMYLCATSGTGSRQPQHFGDGTRLSIL.

This clonotype was detected ten times or more. The chain employs TRBV4-2 and TRBJ1-4, with D maybe TRBD1 (5 bases). CDR1 is LGHNA, CDR2 YNFKEQ, per germline. This CDR3 is built from 17 residues. Between the trimmed V and J ends, which lost 1 base and 4 bases, there was a span of 16 bases. In DNA form, the CDR3 reads TGTGCCAGCAGCCAAGTGGGGGGGGGTAAAGGTAATGAAAAACTGTTTTTT. It specifies CASSQVGGGKGNEKLFF.

This clonotype was recorded a few times. This chain connects TRBV5-1 to TRBJ2-3; 7 nucleotides align to TRBD2. J was trimmed by 8 bases and V by 2 bases; bases with no gene match: 17. CDR3 length: 17 residues. CDR1 and CDR2 from the germline V gene are SGHRS and YFSETQ. The CDR3 nucleotides read TGCGCCAGCAGCTTTGAGGCAGTGCGGGGGACCCTCGGTACGCAGTATTTT. Protein: CASSFEAVRGTLGTQYF.

This clonotype was observed at least ten times. The V gene is TRBV5-1, the J gene TRBJ1-4; D not resolved. V shed 0 bases and J shed 0 bases, with 3 bases lying between them. The CDR3 loop spans 14 amino acids. CDR1 is SGHRS and CDR2 is YFSETQ in the germline V gene. The CDR3 reads CASSLVATNEKLFF. The CDR3 DNA reads TGCGCCAGCAGCTTGGTAGCAACTAATGAAAAACTGTTTTTT.

This clonotype turned up a few times. J is TRBJ2-7 and V is TRBV7-2; no definite D call. The germline V and J ends were trimmed by 1 base and 3 bases, with 13 bases remaining between them. CDR1 SGHTA and CDR2 FQGNSA come from the germline V gene. The length of the CDR3 is 15 residues. CDR3 sequence: CASSLDGVPIYEQYF. CDR3 bases: TGTGCCAGCAGCTTAGATGGTGTCCCCATCTACGAGCAGTACTTC.

This clonotype was detected ten times or more. The rearrangement uses TRBV27 and TRBJ2-1; D assignment may be TRBD1 or TRBD2 (5 bases each). The CDR3 is made up of 16 amino acids. The V and J ends lost 5 bases and 5 bases respectively, with 19 bases between them. Germline CDR1 MNHEY, CDR2 SMNVEV (reference sequence). CDR3 sequence reads: CASSHSPGYSDNEQFF. For the CDR3, the DNA is TGTGCCAGCAGTCATTCCCCAGGGTATAGCGACAATGAGCAGTTCTTC.

This clonotype was counted at least ten times. The gene calls are TRBV27 and TRBJ2-5; 11 bases match TRBD2. The V gene's germline CDR1 is MNHEY and CDR2 SMNVEV (reference sequence). The CDR3 spans 14 residues. The trim removed 6 bases at V and 4 bases at J, leaving 4 bases unmatched. The CDR3 region has the DNA TGTGCCAGCAGCCGCGGACTAGCGGGAGAGACCCAGTACTTC. This translates into CASSRGLAGETQYF.

The table lists this clonotype with many counts. J is TRBJ1-5 and V is TRBV12-3 or TRBV12-4, with a possible D match to TRBD1 (6 bases). Between the trimmed V and J ends, which lost 3 bases and 4 bases, there was a span of 10 bases. The CDR3 consists of 14 residues. DNA of the CDR3: TGTGCCAGCAGTTTTGGACAGCTAAATCAGCCCCAGCATTTT. Protein sequence: CASSFGQLNQPQHF.

This clonotype has at least ten counts. The chain uses TRBV20-1 and TRBJ1-6; 7 bases map to TRBD1. The CDR3 is made up of 13 amino acids. V dropped 5 bases and J dropped 6; count of bases not matched to a gene: 4. From germline, CDR1 is DFQATT and CDR2 SNEGSKA (reference sequence). The CDR3 DNA reads as TGCAGTGCTGCCGGGACAGTTAATTCACCCCTCCACTTT. It yields the protein CSAAGTVNSPLHF.

Only a few counts were recorded for this clonotype. The chain is built from TRBV20-1 and TRBJ2-3; D is uncertain. This CDR3 has 14 residues. Germline loops: CDR1 DFQATT, CDR2 SNEGSKA (reference sequence). V shed 0 bases and J shed 1 base, with 8 bases lying between them. The CDR3 loop is CSARDQDGTDTQYF. DNA of the CDR3: TGCAGTGCTAGAGATCAAGACGGCACAGATACGCAGTATTTT.

In its sample, this clonotype was seen many times. CDR3 bases: TGTGCCAGCAGCTTACATTCAGCTGTGGCGGATACGCAGTATTTT. Protein: CASSLHSAVADTQYF. The rearrangement links TRBV7-2 to TRBJ2-3, with D unclear. The germline CDR1 and CDR2 sequences are SGHTA and FQGNSA. This CDR3 has 15 residues. The V gene lost 2 bases and the J gene lost 6 bases, with 15 bases spanning the gap.

At least ten counts were recorded for this clonotype. This chain connects TRBV20-1 to TRBJ2-3, with D hard to call. The CDR3 has 13 residues. In germline, CDR1 is DFQATT, CDR2 SNEGSKA (reference sequence). V was trimmed by 2 bases and J by 2 bases, leaving 8 bases between them. CDR3 sequence (DNA): TGCAGTGCTAGAAGGCTCCTCACAGATACGCAGTATTTT. This translates into CSARRLLTDTQYF.